This T cell receptor (beta chain) was documented in a study of CD8 T cells in ankylosing spondylitis. Study-wide points: Clones tied to disease were said to be significantly enriched in matched ankylosing spondylitis synovial fluid. In the blood and synovial fluid of reactive arthritis, some motif variants had been previously reported. The study identified a TCR beta motif of several highly homologous variants that appeared characteristic of ankylosing spondylitis blood. Disease-linked clones were CD8+ and relatively rare in peripheral blood.

Concerning this clonotype itself: Its specificity is not known.

For TCR beta, libraries came from quantitative 5'-RACE with molecular barcodes. TCRdb redid the calling of the 5' RACE reads with MiXCR, one entry per CDR3 protein. This table holds approximately 300,000 distinct CDR3 sequences, under 8.5% found once. The V segment lost 5 bases and the J segment 4 bases; nucleotides outside the gene matches: 7. This CDR3 is 15 amino acids long. Germline loops: CDR1 MNHEY, CDR2 SVGEGT. This receptor was obtained from a male donor with ankylosing spondylitis. Material for sequencing was blood, either unsorted or a sorted T cell fraction (not recorded which). The chain is built from TRBV6-2 or TRBV6-3 and TRBJ2-7; 11 bases match TRBD2. The CDR3 DNA reads as TGTGCCAGCAGTCTCCGGACTAGCGGGTTATACGAGCAGTACTTC. Protein product: CASSLRTSGLYEQYF.